These 13 T cell receptor beta chains were sequenced from one sample in a study of blood T cells in healthy people across ages. It was with a sample-barcoded 5' primer and a J-beta primer mix that a second PCR of about 7 to 12 cycles was run. One entry per CDR3 protein, called by TCRdb with MiXCR from the 5' RACE reads. The data contain over 1,500,000 distinct CDR3 sequences, about 49% of them seen just once; the ten biggest clones take up over 2%. What was sequenced was blood. The receptors were sampled from a woman in her forties in good health.

The sample holds a few counts of this clonotype. V is TRBV10-2 and J is TRBJ2-7, with 11 bases that match TRBD1. CDR3 length: 16 amino acids. Germline trimming cut 1 base from V and 2 bases from J; bases unmatched to any gene: 4. Looked up from germline, CDR1 is WSHSY and CDR2 is SAAADI. The CDR3: CASSEWGQGGPYEQYF. In DNA, the CDR3 is TGCGCCAGCAGTGAGTGGGGACAGGGGGGCCCCTACGAGCAGTACTTC.

The sample holds a few counts of this clonotype. V and J are TRBV20-1 and TRBJ2-7; no reliable D call. This CDR3 has 16 amino acids. Looked up from germline, CDR1 is DFQATT and CDR2 is SNEGSKA (reference sequence). V was trimmed by 1 base and J by 1 base, leaving 17 bases between them. The CDR3 nucleotides are TGCAGTGCTAGAGTGGTTGGATCCTTACTTTCCTACGAGCAGTACTTC. Its translation: CSARVVGSLLSYEQYF.

The chain couples TRBV20-1 to TRBJ1-5, with D maybe TRBD1 (6 bases). Germline CDR1 reads DFQATT; CDR2 reads SNEGSKA (reference sequence). This CDR3 has 15 residues. V lost 6 bases and J 3 bases, leaving 18 bases between the germline ends. The CDR3 loop reads CSATSGTWINQPQHF. CDR3 bases: TGCAGTGCCACATCGGGGACATGGATCAATCAGCCCCAGCATTTT.

V gene TRBV20-1 combines with J gene TRBJ1-3; D might be TRBD1 (5 bases). V lost 2 bases and J 2 bases, leaving 10 bases between the germline ends. The CDR3 has 14 residues. Germline CDR1 reads DFQATT; CDR2 reads SNEGSKA (reference sequence). The CDR3 region is CSARRDGTGNTIYF. Written as DNA, the CDR3 is TGCAGTGCTAGACGGGACGGCACTGGAAACACCATATATTTT.

The rearrangement joins TRBV6-2 or TRBV6-3 to TRBJ1-1, with TRBD1 matching 8 bases. The CDR3 loop spans 14 amino acids. Germline lookup yields CDR1 MNHEY and CDR2 SVGEGT. With V trimmed by 5 bases and J by 7 bases, 9 bases remained unmatched. CDR3 sequence: CASSTQGAPSEAFF. Written as DNA, the CDR3 is TGTGCCAGCAGTACCCAGGGGGCGCCGAGTGAAGCTTTCTTT.

There are a few counts of this clonotype. The chain combines TRBV7-2 with TRBJ1-2; TRBD1 is a possible D gene (6 bases). Per germline, CDR1 SGHTA and CDR2 FQGNSA. The CDR3 is 14 residues long. V was clipped by 1 base and J by 4 bases, with 10 bases between them. CDR3 coding DNA: TGTGCCAGCAGCTTAGTAGGGGACACCTATGGCTACACCTTC. Encoded protein: CASSLVGDTYGYTF.

As DNA, the CDR3 is TGTGCCAGCAGTCCACATACTAGCAAGGGGGATACGCAGTATTTT. Residues: CASSPHTSKGDTQYF. The J gene is TRBJ2-3, the V gene TRBV6-6; D perhaps matches TRBD2 (6 bases). CDR3 length: 15 residues. V was pared by 5 bases and J by 6 bases, with 18 bases between. The V gene's germline CDR1 is MNHNY and CDR2 SVGAGI (reference sequence).

The chain has TRBV7-2 and TRBJ2-7, with 9 bases matching TRBD1. The J call could be wrong; TRBJ2-5 is a better fit for the DNA end. The CDR3 is 14 amino acids. CDR1 is SGHTA and CDR2 is FQGNSA in the germline V gene. The CDR3 here is CASNFTGGLETQYF. The DNA of the CDR3 is TGTGCCAGCAACTTCACAGGGGGCCTAGAGACCCAGTACTTC.

This chain links TRBV20-1 with TRBJ1-2, with no clear D. This CDR3 region has 12 residues. The V and J ends lost 3 bases and 4 bases respectively, with 9 bases between them. Germline-derived CDR1 and CDR2 are DFQATT and SNEGSKA (reference sequence). The chain's CDR3 is CSASEKTYGYTF. CDR3 coding DNA: TGCAGTGCTAGTGAGAAAACCTATGGCTACACCTTC.

The chain carries TRBV15 and TRBJ1-1; D ambiguous. CDR3 size: 14 residues. Trimming removed 4 bases from V and 1 base from J, with 10 bases in between. CDR1 is LNHNV and CDR2 is YYDKDF in the germline V gene (reference sequence). The CDR3 here is CATSKGRGNTEAFF. DNA of the CDR3: TGTGCCACCAGCAAAGGCCGGGGGAACACTGAAGCTTTCTTT. The whole variable domain, remainder taken from reference TRBV15 and TRBJ1-1, is DAMVIQNPRYQVTQFGKPVTLSCSQTLNHNVMYWYQQKSSQAPKLLFHYYDKDFNNEADTPDNFQSRRPNTSFCFLDIRSPGLGDTAMYLCATSKGRGNTEAFFGQGTRLTVV.

The V and J genes are TRBV20-1 and TRBJ2-1, with 8 bases that match TRBD2. J lost 5 bases, V lost 2 bases, and 5 bases had no gene match. Germline V CDR1 and CDR2: DFQATT, SNEGSKA (reference sequence). This CDR3 region has 14 residues. The DNA of the CDR3 is TGCAGTGCTAGATTCAGCGGGGGCCACAATGAGCAGTTCTTC. Amino acid sequence: CSARFSGGHNEQFF.

This clonotype appeared a single time. Sequence at one end of the junction differs from germline and may be a read error. The V and J genes are TRBV19 and TRBJ2-7; TRBD1 agrees at 7 bases. The last part of the DNA fits TRBJ2-5 better; the J call may be wrong. CDR3 length equals 12 residues. Germline V gene sequence: CDR1 LNHDA, CDR2 SQIVND (reference sequence). The CDR3 DNA follows: TGTACCAGTAGGGGGCAGTGGGAGACCCAGTACTTC. Its protein is CTSRGQWETQYF.

The chain employs TRBV6-2 or TRBV6-3 and TRBJ1-5; TRBD1 is a possible D gene (5 bases). CDR3 size: 15 residues. Germline V gives CDR1 MNHEY, CDR2 SVGEGT. Trimming took off 4 bases at V and 0 bases at J, with 10 bases between the two ends. The chain's CDR3 is CASSSGTSSNQPQHF. CDR3 DNA sequence: TGTGCCAGCAGTTCCGGGACGTCTAGCAATCAGCCCCAGCATTTT.